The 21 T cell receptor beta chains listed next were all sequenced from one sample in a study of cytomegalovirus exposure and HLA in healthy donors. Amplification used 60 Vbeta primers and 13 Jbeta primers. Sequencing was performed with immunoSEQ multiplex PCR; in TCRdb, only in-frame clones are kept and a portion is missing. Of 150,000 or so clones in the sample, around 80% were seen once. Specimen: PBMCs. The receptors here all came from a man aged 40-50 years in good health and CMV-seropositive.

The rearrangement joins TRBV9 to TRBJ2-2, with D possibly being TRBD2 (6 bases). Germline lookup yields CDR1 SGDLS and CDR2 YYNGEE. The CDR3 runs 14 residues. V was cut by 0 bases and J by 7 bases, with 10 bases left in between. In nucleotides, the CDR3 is TGTGCCAGCAGCGTAGGGGGGGAGATCGGGGAGCTGTTTTTT. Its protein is CASSVGGEIGELFF.

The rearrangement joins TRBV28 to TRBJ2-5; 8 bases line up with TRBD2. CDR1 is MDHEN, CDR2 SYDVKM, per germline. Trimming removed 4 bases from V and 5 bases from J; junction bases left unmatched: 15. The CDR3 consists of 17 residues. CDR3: CASSSFSGTEIEETQYF. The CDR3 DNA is TGTGCCAGCAGTTCCTTTAGCGGGACCGAGATTGAGGAGACCCAGTACTTC.

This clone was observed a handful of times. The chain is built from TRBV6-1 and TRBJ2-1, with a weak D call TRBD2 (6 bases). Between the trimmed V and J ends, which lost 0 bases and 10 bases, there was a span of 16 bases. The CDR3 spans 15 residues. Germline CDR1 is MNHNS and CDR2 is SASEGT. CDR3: CASSEAVGGYREQFF. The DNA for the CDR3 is TGTGCCAGCAGTGAAGCGGTGGGAGGTTATAGGGAGCAGTTCTTC.

The CDR3 sequence: CASSPGTSGRANQETQYF. CDR3 DNA: TGTGCCAGCAGCCCAGGGACTAGCGGGAGGGCTAACCAAGAGACCCAGTACTTC. The gene calls are TRBV7-9 and TRBJ2-5, with 16 bases matching TRBD2. This CDR3 has 18 residues. With 5 bases clipped from V and 0 bases from J, the junction kept 6 bases outside the gene matches. Germline assignment: CDR1 SEHNR and CDR2 FQNEAQ (reference sequence).

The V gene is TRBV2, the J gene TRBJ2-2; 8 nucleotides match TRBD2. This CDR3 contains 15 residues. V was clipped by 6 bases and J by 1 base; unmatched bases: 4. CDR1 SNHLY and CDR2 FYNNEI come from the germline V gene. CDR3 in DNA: TGTGCCAGCAGGTATCGGGAGGGGAACACCGGGGAGCTGTTTTTT. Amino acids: CASRYREGNTGELFF.

Written as DNA, the CDR3 is TGTGCCAGCAGTCGCGCCCTCGACAGCCTATCCTATGGCTACACCTTC. It encodes CASSRALDSLSYGYTF. V usage is TRBV27 and J usage is TRBJ1-2, with D possibly being TRBD1 (5 bases). CDR1 MNHEY and CDR2 SMNVEV come from the germline V gene (reference sequence). Trimming took off 5 bases at V and 4 bases at J, with 20 bases between the two ends. This CDR3 region has 16 residues.

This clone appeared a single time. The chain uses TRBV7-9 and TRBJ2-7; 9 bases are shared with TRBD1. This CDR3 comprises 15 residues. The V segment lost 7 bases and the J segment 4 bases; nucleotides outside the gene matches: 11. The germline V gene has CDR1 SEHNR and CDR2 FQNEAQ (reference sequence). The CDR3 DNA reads TGTGCCAGCACTCAAACCGGGGACAGGGTTTACGAGCAGTACTTC. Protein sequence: CASTQTGDRVYEQYF.

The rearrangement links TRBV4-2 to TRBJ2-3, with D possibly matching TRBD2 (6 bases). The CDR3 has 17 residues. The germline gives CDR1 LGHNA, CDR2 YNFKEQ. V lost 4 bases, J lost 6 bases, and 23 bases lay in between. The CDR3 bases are TGTGCCAGCAGCCCAGGACTGGGCGGGGCTTCGAGGGATACGCAGTATTTT. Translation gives CASSPGLGGASRDTQYF.

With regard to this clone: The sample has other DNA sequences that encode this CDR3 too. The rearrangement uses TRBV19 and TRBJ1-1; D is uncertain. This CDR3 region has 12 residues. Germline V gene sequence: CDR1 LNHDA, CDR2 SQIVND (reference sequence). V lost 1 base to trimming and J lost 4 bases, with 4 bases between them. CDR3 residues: CASSIGRTEAFF. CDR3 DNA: TGTGCCAGTAGTATAGGTCGCACTGAAGCTTTCTTT.

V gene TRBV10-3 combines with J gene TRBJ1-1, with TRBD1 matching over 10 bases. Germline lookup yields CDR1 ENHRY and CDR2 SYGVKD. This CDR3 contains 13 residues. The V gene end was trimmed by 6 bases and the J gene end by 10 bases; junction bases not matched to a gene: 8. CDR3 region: CAISPTGGAVAFF. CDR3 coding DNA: TGTGCCATCAGCCCGACAGGGGGCGCGGTAGCTTTCTTT.

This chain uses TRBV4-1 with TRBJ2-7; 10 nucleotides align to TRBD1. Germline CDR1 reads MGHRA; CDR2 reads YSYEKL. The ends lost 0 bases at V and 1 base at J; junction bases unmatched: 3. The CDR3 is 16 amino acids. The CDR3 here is CASSQDVDRGSYEQYF. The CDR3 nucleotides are TGCGCCAGCAGCCAAGATGTGGACAGGGGGTCCTACGAGCAGTACTTC.

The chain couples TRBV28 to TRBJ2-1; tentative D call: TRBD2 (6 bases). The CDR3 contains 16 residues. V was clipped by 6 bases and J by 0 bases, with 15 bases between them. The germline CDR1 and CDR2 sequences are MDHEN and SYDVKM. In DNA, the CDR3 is TGTGCCAGCAGCTCCCCAGGGCGGGGCTCCTACAATGAGCAGTTCTTC. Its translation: CASSSPGRGSYNEQFF.

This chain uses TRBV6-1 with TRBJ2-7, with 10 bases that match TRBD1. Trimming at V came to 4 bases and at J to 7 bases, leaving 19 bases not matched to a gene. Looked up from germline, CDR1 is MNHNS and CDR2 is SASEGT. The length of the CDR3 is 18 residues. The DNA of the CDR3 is TGTGCCAGCAGTGGGTCGACAGGGGGCTTTGTTAGGAGTCTAGAGCAGTACTTC. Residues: CASSGSTGGFVRSLEQYF.

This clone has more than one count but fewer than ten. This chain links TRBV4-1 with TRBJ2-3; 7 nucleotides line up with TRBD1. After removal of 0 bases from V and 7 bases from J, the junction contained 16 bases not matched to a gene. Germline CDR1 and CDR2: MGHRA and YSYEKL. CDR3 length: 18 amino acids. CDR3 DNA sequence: TGCGCCAGCAGCCAAGAACGCCCGAACAGGGGTGCCACTAATACGCAGTATTTT. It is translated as CASSQERPNRGATNTQYF.

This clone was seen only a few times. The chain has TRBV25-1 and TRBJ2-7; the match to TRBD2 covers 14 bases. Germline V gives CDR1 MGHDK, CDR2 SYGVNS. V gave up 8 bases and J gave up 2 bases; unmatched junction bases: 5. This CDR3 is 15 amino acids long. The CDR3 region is CASSGTSGSPYEQYF. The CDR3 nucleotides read TGTGCCAGCTCCGGGACTAGCGGGAGTCCCTACGAGCAGTACTTC.

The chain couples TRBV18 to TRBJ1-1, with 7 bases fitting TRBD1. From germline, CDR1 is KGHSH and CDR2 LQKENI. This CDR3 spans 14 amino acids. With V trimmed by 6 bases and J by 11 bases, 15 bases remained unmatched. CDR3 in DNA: TGTGCCAGCTCGCGCAAAACGACAGGGAATGAGGCTTTCTTT. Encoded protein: CASSRKTTGNEAFF.

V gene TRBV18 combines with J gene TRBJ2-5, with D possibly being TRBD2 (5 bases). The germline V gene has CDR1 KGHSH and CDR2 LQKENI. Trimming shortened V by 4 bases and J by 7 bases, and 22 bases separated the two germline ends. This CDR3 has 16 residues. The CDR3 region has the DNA TGTGCCAGCTCACGTCAGAACCTATCCTTAAGCGGGACCCAGTACTTC. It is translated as CASSRQNLSLSGTQYF.

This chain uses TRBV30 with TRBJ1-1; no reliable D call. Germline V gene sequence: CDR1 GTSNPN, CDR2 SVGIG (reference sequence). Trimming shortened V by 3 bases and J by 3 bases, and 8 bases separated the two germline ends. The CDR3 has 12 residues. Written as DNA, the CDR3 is TGTGCCTGGAGCCAGGACTACACTGAAGCTTTCTTT. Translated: CAWSQDYTEAFF.

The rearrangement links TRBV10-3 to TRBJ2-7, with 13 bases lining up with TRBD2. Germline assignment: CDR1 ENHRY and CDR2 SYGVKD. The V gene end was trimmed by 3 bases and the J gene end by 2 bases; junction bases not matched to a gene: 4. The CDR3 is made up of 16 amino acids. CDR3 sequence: CAISDPGLAGPYEQYF. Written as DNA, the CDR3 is TGTGCCATCAGTGACCCGGGACTAGCGGGGCCCTACGAGCAGTACTTC.

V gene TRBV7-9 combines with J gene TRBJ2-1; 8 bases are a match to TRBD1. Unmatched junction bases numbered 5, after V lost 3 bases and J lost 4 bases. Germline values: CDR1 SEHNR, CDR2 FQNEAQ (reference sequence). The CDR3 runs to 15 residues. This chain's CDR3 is CASSLTGEGYNEQFF. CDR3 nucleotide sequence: TGTGCCAGCAGCTTGACAGGGGAAGGATACAATGAGCAGTTCTTC.

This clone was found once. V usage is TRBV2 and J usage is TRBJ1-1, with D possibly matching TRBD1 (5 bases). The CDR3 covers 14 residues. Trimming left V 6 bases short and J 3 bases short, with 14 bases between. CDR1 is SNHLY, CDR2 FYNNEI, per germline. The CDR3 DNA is TGTGCCAGCAGCGCTGAACAGGTCGACACTGAAGCTTTCTTT. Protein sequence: CASSAEQVDTEAFF.